This TCR beta chain was retrieved from a study of blood T cell repertoires in COVID-19. Seattle's enrolled individuals joined amid active infection and were then monitored longitudinally. Profiling relied on immunoSEQ multiplex PCR, and the TCRdb table lists in-frame clones only, not all of them. The sample contains about 420,000 clones, roughly 90% of which appear only once. The germline gives CDR1 SGHRS, CDR2 YFSETQ. This CDR3 has 14 residues. With V trimmed by 1 base and J by 9 bases, 2 bases remained unmatched. Material for sequencing was peripheral blood. This clonotype originated in a young man with COVID-19, enrolled during active disease. The chain couples TRBV5-1 to TRBJ1-6, with 9 bases identical to TRBD1. The DNA of the CDR3 is TGCGCCAGCAGCTTGATGACAGGGGGTTCACCCCTCCACTTT. Amino acids: CASSLMTGGSPLHF.